The T cell receptor beta chain described here comes from a study of CD8 T cells in ankylosing spondylitis. This clonotype showed up many times. The antigen remains undetermined. At one of its ends the junction is not consistent with the germline gene, which may arise from a read error. The CDR3 is made up of 13 amino acids. CDR1 and CDR2 (germline): SGHRS, YFSETQ. Regarding the study as a whole: Typical of ankylosing spondylitis blood, it appeared, was a TCR beta motif of several highly homologous variants.

Using its own MiXCR run on the 5' RACE reads, TCRdb lists one record per CDR3 protein. The table includes around 480,000 distinct CDR3 sequences, under 20% detected once. This receptor was taken from a male donor with ankylosing spondylitis. The chain has TRBV5-1 and TRBJ1-2, with TRBD1 identical over 8 bases. Input material: blood, either unsorted or a sorted T cell fraction (not recorded which). The CDR3 bases are TGTGCCAGCAGCCCTGGACAGGGCTATGGCTACACCTTC. This encodes CASSPGQGYGYTF. The variable domain in full, with the rest retrieved from reference TRBV5-1 and TRBJ1-2, is KAGVTQTPRYLIKTRGQQVTLSCSPISGHRSVSWYQQTPGQGLQFLFEYFSETQRNKGNFPGRFSGRQFSNSRSEMNVSTLELGDSALYLCASSPGQGYGYTFGSGTRLTVV.